This T cell receptor (beta chain) was captured in a study of PD-1 blockade in classical Hodgkin lymphoma. Time point noted: newly diagnosed, previously untreated cHL patient sample. Method: immunoSEQ multiplex PCR; TCRdb's copy keeps in-frame clones and lacks some. The data show over 15,000 clones, around nine tenths seen once. Study-wide findings and caveats: The study reported lower baseline TCR diversity in newly diagnosed patients than in healthy donors.

The CDR3 spans 11 residues. Germline values: CDR1 DFQATT, CDR2 SNEGSKA (reference sequence). Trimming stripped 1 base from V and 9 bases from J, with 7 bases between. On this clone: What it recognizes is unknown.

The origin of this receptor is a human donor with classical Hodgkin lymphoma. The sequencing sample was made of peripheral blood mononuclear cells (PBMCs). The chain links TRBV20-1 to TRBJ2-4; either TRBD1 or TRBD2 may supply D (6 bases each). CDR3 amino acids: CSARAGAIQYF. In nucleotides, the CDR3 is TGCAGTGCTAGAGCGGGGGCCATTCAGTACTTC.